This T cell receptor (beta chain) appears in the sequencing data of a study of regulatory T cells in long-lasting Graves disease. The overall study: Positivity for TSH receptor antibodies plus over 5 years of antithyroid drugs meant persistent Graves' disease.

Relying on iRepertoire HTBI primers and Arm-PCR of CDR3 regions, the team built TCR beta libraries. TCRdb itself ran the multiplex PCR reads through MiXCR, one entry per CDR3 protein. The sample holds some 370,000 distinct CDR3 sequences, around 20% seen once. Germline V CDR1 and CDR2: LGHNA, YSLEER. The CDR3 extends over 14 amino acids. V was cut by 1 base and J by 8 bases, with 14 bases left in between. Study findings and constraints: Small sample size may have lowered accuracy. New patients shared fewer public clonotypes (about 1,000) than persistent patients did (over 2,500).

Indicated time point: persistent/refractory GD, antithyroid drugs over 5 years with positive TRAb. PBMCs were the source of the RNA used for TCR sequencing. Peripheral blood, nine milliliters of it, was drawn into EDTA tubes. Remarks on this clonotype: Antigen unknown.

The starting material was peripheral blood mononuclear cells (PBMCs), obtained when the disease was refractory, from a patient treated with antithyroid drugs. The chain has TRBV4-3 and TRBJ1-2, with D uncertain. The sequence came from a female donor with Graves disease. CDR3 DNA sequence: TGCGCCAGCAGCCAAGGGACTCCCGGGGAAGGCTACACCTTC. Translation gives CASSQGTPGEGYTF.